A single sample gave rise to the 14 T cell receptor beta chains below, sequenced in a study of blood T cell repertoires in COVID-19. Assay: immunoSEQ multiplex PCR; the TCRdb copy retains only in-frame clones and omits some. The sample contains roughly 260,000 clones, around nine tenths of which appear only once. Sequenced input: PBMCs or T cells enriched from blood (not recorded which). The source is a woman between 18 and 29 years old who had recovered from COVID-19.

This clone was seen just once. The chain has TRBV6-5 and TRBJ2-5; maybe TRBD1 (6 bases). The V gene lost 4 bases and the J gene lost 3 bases, with 15 bases spanning the gap. The length of the CDR3 is 15 residues. Looked up from germline, CDR1 is MNHEY and CDR2 is SVGAGI. CDR3 sequence reads: CASSSQGLYEETQYF. The CDR3 DNA sequence: TGTGCCAGCAGTTCCCAGGGGTTATATGAAGAGACCCAGTACTTC.

With regard to this clone: Different DNA sequences within this sample yield the same CDR3. The V and J genes are TRBV24-1 and TRBJ2-1; 10 bases are shared with TRBD2. Germline CDR1 KGHDR, CDR2 SFDVKD. The trim removed 4 bases at V and 6 bases at J, leaving 8 bases unmatched. The CDR3 totals 16 residues. This CDR3 is CATSDRSGRAGNEQFF. CDR3 DNA sequence: TGTGCCACCAGTGACCGAAGCGGGAGGGCTGGCAATGAGCAGTTCTTC.

The rearrangement joins TRBV19 to TRBJ1-6; 8 bases match TRBD1. Per the germline V gene, CDR1 is LNHDA and CDR2 is SQIVND (reference sequence). This CDR3 is built from 18 residues. The ends lost 4 bases at V and 6 bases at J; junction bases unmatched: 14. The CDR3 region has the DNA TGTGCCAGTAGTACCCCTACGGGGGGACAGGTTGGTAATTCACCCCTCCACTTT. Translating gives CASSTPTGGQVGNSPLHF.

The chain joins TRBV6-2 or TRBV6-3 to TRBJ2-2, with a weak D call TRBD2 (5 bases). Between the trimmed V and J ends, which lost 2 bases and 5 bases, there was a span of 12 bases. The V gene's germline CDR1 is MNHEY and CDR2 SVGEGT. CDR3 size: 15 residues. The CDR3 protein is CASSYGLAGTGELFF. The DNA for the CDR3 is TGTGCCAGCAGTTACGGGCTAGCTGGTACCGGGGAGCTGTTTTTT.

The chain recombines TRBV6-5 with TRBJ2-1, with 7 bases fitting TRBD2. The germline V gene has CDR1 MNHEY and CDR2 SVGAGI. This CDR3 has 13 amino acids. The V segment lost 10 bases and the J segment 7 bases; nucleotides outside the gene matches: 10. CDR3 coding DNA: TGTGCCATTTCCTTTCTAGCGGAGAATGAGCAGTTCTTC. Encoded protein: CAISFLAENEQFF.

The table lists this clone with a count of one. The chain is built from TRBV3-1 (or the pseudogene TRBV3-2) and TRBJ2-7; 7 nucleotides agree with TRBD1. Trimming at V came to 3 bases and at J to 3 bases, leaving 8 bases not matched to a gene. The germline CDR1 and CDR2 sequences are LGHDT and YNNKEL (reference sequence). This CDR3 comprises 15 residues. CDR3: CASSQGPGQIYEQYF. DNA of the CDR3: TGTGCCAGCAGCCAGGGGCCGGGACAGATCTACGAGCAGTACTTC.

The rearrangement links TRBV4-1 to TRBJ2-7; possibly TRBD1 for D (6 bases). V lost 3 bases, J lost 4 bases, and 16 bases lay in between. CDR3 size: 15 residues. Germline CDR1 is MGHRA and CDR2 is YSYEKL. CDR3 sequence (DNA): TGCGCCAGCAGCCACCCGCCGGGACAAAAATACGAGCAGTACTTC. The encoded protein is CASSHPPGQKYEQYF.

The chain links TRBV9 to TRBJ2-4; 13 bases match TRBD2. CDR3 length equals 16 residues. Germline V gives CDR1 SGDLS, CDR2 YYNGEE. Trimming at V came to 0 bases and at J to 5 bases, leaving 2 bases not matched to a gene. CDR3 residues: CASSVATSGGENIQYF. For the CDR3, the DNA is TGTGCCAGCAGCGTAGCAACTAGCGGGGGGGAAAACATTCAGTACTTC.

This clone was counted once. The chain joins TRBV27 to TRBJ2-2; possible D gene TRBD2, 5 bases. V shed 2 bases and J shed 4 bases, with 8 bases lying between them. CDR3 size: 14 residues. The V gene's germline CDR1 is MNHEY and CDR2 SMNVEV (reference sequence). The CDR3 loop is CASSLVGSTGELFF. CDR3 bases: TGTGCCAGCAGTTTAGTGGGGAGCACCGGGGAGCTGTTTTTT.

V gene TRBV7-9 combines with J gene TRBJ1-4; D perhaps matches TRBD1 (5 bases). Germline CDR1 and CDR2: SEHNR and FQNEAQ (reference sequence). Trimming took 5 bases from V and 0 from J, leaving 7 bases between them. This CDR3 region has 14 residues. CDR3 sequence reads: CASSIQATNEKLFF. For the CDR3, the DNA is TGTGCCAGCAGCATACAGGCAACTAATGAAAAACTGTTTTTT. Combining the CDR3 with reference TRBV7-9 and TRBJ1-4 gives the whole variable domain DTGVSQNPRHKITKRGQNVTFRCDPISEHNRLYWYRQTLGQGPEFLTYFQNEAQLEKSRLLSDRFSAERPKGSFSTLEIQRTEQGDSAMYLCASSIQATNEKLFFGSGTQLSVL.

This chain connects TRBV11-3 to TRBJ2-5, with TRBD2 identical over 11 bases. The CDR3 is 15 amino acids. Per germline, CDR1 SGHNT and CDR2 YENEEA. After removal of 5 bases from V and 2 bases from J, the junction contained 4 bases not matched to a gene. The CDR3 reads CASSLLAGEQETQYF. The DNA for the CDR3 is TGTGCCAGCAGCCTACTAGCGGGGGAACAAGAGACCCAGTACTTC.

This chain joins TRBV10-3 and TRBJ2-1; 11 bases fit TRBD2. The CDR3 contains 16 residues. V lost 6 bases and J lost 3; bases outside the gene matches: 7. Germline V gene sequence: CDR1 ENHRY, CDR2 SYGVKD. The CDR3 DNA sequence: TGTGCCATCAGACCGGGACTAGCGGTTGACTACAATGAGCAGTTCTTC. This codes for CAIRPGLAVDYNEQFF.

This chain connects TRBV30 to TRBJ1-3, with D perhaps matching TRBD1 (6 bases). The CDR3 contains 15 residues. Between the trimmed V and J ends, which lost 5 bases and 0 bases, there was a span of 14 bases. Germline V gene lookup returns CDR1 GTSNPN and CDR2 SVGIG (reference sequence). CDR3 amino acids: CAWGTGGLSGNTIYF. The CDR3 DNA sequence: TGTGCCTGGGGCACGGGGGGCCTCTCTGGAAACACCATATATTTT.

The V gene is TRBV7-6, the J gene TRBJ2-1, with 8 bases matching TRBD1. With 5 bases clipped from V and 4 bases from J, the junction kept 10 bases outside the gene matches. CDR1 is SGHVS, CDR2 FNYEAQ, per germline. The CDR3 consists of 16 residues. CDR3 nucleotides: TGTGCCAGCAGCCGGGACAGGCGGCCCCCGTACAATGAGCAGTTCTTC. Encoded protein: CASSRDRRPPYNEQFF.